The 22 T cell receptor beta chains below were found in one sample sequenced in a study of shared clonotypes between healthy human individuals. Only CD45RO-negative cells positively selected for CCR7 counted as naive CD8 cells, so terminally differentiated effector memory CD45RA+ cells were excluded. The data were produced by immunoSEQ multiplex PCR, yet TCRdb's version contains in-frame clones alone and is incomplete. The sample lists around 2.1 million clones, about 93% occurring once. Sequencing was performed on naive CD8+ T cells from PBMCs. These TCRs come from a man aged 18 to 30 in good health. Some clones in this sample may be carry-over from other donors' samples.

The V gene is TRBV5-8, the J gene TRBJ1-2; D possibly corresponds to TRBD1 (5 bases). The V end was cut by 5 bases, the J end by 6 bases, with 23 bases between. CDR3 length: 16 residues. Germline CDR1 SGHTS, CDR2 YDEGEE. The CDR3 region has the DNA TGTGCCAGCAGGGACATCCGAGGGGAATTGCGTCATGGCTACACCTTC. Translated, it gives CASRDIRGELRHGYTF.

CDR3 sequence: CASSPWSPHSYEQYF. The DNA of the CDR3 is TGCGCCAGCAGCCCATGGAGTCCCCACTCCTACGAGCAGTACTTC. This chain uses TRBV5-1 with TRBJ2-7; no firm D call. CDR1 is SGHRS and CDR2 is YFSETQ in the germline V gene. CDR3 length equals 15 residues. V lost 4 bases to trimming and J lost 0 bases, with 14 bases between them. The full variable domain, rest sourced from reference TRBV5-1 and TRBJ2-7, is KAGVTQTPRYLIKTRGQQVTLSCSPISGHRSVSWYQQTPGQGLQFLFEYFSETQRNKGNFPGRFSGRQFSNSRSEMNVSTLELGDSALYLCASSPWSPHSYEQYFGPGTRLTVT.

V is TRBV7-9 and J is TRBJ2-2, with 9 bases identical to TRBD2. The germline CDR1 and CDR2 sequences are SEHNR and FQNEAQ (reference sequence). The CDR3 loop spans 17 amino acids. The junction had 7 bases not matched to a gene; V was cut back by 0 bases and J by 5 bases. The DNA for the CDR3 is TGTGCCAGCAGCTTAGCCCCCGCGGGAGGGCCGACCGGGGAGCTGTTTTTT. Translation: CASSLAPAGGPTGELFF.

This CDR3 reads CASSFPLAGGNTNTGELFF. CDR3 nucleotide sequence: TGTGCCAGCAGTTTTCCCTTAGCGGGAGGGAACACGAACACCGGGGAGCTGTTTTTT. This chain joins TRBV28 and TRBJ2-2; 11 bases are a match to TRBD2. The CDR3 sequence is 19 residues long. Germline lookup yields CDR1 MDHEN and CDR2 SYDVKM. With 3 bases clipped from V and 0 bases from J, the junction kept 9 bases outside the gene matches.

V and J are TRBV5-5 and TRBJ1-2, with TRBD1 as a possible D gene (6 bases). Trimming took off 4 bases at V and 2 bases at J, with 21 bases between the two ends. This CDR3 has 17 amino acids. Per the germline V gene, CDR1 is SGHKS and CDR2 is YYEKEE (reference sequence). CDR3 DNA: TGTGCCAGCAGCCTAGTGCCCCCGAGGACAGAGAACTATGGCTACACCTTC. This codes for CASSLVPPRTENYGYTF.

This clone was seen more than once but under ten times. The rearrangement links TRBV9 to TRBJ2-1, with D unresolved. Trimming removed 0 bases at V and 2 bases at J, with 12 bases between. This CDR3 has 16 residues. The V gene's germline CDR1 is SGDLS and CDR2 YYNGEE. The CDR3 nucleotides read TGTGCCAGCAGCGTAGATAATGCCAGGCCCTACAATGAGCAGTTCTTC. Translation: CASSVDNARPYNEQFF. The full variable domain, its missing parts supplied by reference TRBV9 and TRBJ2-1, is DSGVTQTPKHLITATGQRVTLRCSPRSGDLSVYWYQQSLDQGLQFLIQYYNGEERAKGNILERFSAQQFPDLHSELNLSSLELGDSALYFCASSVDNARPYNEQFFGPGTRLTVL.

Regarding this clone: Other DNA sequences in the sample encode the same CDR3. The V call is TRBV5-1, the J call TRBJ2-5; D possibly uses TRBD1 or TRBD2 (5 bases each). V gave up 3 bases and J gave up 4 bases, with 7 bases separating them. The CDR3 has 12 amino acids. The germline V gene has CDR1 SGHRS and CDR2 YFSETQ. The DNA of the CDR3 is TGCGCCAGCAGCTCAGGGACAGAGACCCAGTACTTC. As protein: CASSSGTETQYF.

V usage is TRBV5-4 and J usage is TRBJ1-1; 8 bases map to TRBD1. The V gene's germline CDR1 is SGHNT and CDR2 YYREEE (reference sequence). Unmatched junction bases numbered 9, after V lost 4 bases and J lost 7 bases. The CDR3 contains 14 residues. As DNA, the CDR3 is TGTGCCAGCAGCACGGACAGGGTTTGGGATGAAGCTTTCTTT. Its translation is CASSTDRVWDEAFF.

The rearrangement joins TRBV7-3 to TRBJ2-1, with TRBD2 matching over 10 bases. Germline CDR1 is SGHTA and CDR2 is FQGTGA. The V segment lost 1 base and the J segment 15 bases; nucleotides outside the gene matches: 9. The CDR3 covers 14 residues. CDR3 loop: CASSLILAGSPLFF. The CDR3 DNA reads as TGTGCCAGCAGCTTAATACTAGCGGGGTCACCTTTGTTCTTC.

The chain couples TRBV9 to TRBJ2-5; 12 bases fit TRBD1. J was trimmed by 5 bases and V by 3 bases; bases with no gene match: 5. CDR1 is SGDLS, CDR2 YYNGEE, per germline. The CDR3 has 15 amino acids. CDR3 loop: CASSAGQGAVETQYF. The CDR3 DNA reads TGTGCCAGCAGCGCGGGACAGGGGGCGGTGGAGACCCAGTACTTC.

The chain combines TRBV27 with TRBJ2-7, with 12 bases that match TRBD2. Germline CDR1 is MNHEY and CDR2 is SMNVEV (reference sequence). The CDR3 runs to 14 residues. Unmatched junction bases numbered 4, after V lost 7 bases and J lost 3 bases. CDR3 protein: CASKTSGRHYEQYF. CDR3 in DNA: TGTGCCAGCAAGACTAGCGGGAGACACTACGAGCAGTACTTC.

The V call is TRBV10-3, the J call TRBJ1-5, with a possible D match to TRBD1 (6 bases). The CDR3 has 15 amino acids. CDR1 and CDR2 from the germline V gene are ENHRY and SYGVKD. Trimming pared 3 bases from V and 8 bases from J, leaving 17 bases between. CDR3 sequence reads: CAISEGGHLEEPQHF. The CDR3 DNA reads TGTGCCATCAGTGAAGGGGGACACCTCGAGGAGCCCCAGCATTTT.

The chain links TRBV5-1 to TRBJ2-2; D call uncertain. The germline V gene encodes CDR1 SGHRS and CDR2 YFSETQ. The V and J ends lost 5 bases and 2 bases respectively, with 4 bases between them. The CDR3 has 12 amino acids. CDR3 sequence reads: CASRVNTGELFF. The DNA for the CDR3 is TGCGCCAGCAGAGTTAACACCGGGGAGCTGTTTTTT.

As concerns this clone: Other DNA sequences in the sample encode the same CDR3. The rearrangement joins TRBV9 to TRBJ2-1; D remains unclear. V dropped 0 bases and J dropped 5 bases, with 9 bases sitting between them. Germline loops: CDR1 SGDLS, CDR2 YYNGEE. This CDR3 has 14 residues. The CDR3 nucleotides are TGTGCCAGCAGCGTAGAAGGCCGGGACAATGAGCAGTTCTTC. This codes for CASSVEGRDNEQFF.

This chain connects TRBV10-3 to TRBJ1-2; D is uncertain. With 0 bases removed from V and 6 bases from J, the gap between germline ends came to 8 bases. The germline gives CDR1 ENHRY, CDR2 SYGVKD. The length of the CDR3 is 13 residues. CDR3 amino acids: CAISESPPNGYTF. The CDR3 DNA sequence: TGTGCCATCAGTGAGTCGCCCCCGAATGGCTACACCTTC.

The CDR3 sequence: CASSLSGAGGDNEQFF. In DNA form, the CDR3 reads TGTGCCAGCAGTTTATCGGGAGCGGGAGGAGACAATGAGCAGTTCTTC. This chain links TRBV27 with TRBJ2-1; 9 bases line up with TRBD2. There are 16 residues in the CDR3. The ends lost 0 bases at V and 5 bases at J; junction bases unmatched: 5. The germline gives CDR1 MNHEY, CDR2 SMNVEV (reference sequence).

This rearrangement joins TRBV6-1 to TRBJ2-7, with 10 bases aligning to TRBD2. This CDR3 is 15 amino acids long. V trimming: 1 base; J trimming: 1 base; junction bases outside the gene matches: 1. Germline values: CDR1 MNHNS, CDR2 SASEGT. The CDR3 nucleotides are TGTGCCAGCAGTGAAGTTAGCGGGAGGTCCTACGAGCAGTACTTC. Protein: CASSEVSGRSYEQYF.

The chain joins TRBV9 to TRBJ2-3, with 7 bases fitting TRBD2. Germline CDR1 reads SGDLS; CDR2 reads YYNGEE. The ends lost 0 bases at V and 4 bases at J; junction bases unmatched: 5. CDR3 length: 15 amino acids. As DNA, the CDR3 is TGTGCCAGCAGCGTAGTGGGAGGGCCCTCAGATACGCAGTATTTT. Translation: CASSVVGGPSDTQYF.

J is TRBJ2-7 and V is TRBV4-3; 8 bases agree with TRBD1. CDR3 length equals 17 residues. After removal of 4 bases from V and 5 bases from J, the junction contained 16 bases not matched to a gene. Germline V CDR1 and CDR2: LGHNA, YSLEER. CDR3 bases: TGCGCCAGCAGCCCCCGATATTGGACAGGGTTCTGGGACGAGCAGTACTTC. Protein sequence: CASSPRYWTGFWDEQYF.

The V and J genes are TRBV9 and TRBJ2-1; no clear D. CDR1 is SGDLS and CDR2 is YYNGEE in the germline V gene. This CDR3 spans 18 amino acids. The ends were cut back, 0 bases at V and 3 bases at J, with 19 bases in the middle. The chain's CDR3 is CASSVGSRKQLYYNEQFF. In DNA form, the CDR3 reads TGTGCCAGCAGCGTAGGGTCCAGAAAACAACTCTACTACAATGAGCAGTTCTTC.

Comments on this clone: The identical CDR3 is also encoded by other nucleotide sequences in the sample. CDR3 nucleotide sequence: TGTGCCAGCAGTTTATTACTGGGACAGGGCCCCTACGAGCAGTACTTC. Translation: CASSLLLGQGPYEQYF. V is TRBV27 and J is TRBJ2-7, with 9 positions matching TRBD1. The ends lost 1 base at V and 2 bases at J; junction bases unmatched: 6. Germline lookup yields CDR1 MNHEY and CDR2 SMNVEV (reference sequence). The CDR3 has 16 residues.

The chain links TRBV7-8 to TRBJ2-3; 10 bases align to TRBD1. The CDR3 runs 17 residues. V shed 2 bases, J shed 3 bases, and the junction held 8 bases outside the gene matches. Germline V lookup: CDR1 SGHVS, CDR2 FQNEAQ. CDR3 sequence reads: CASSLPRQGALTDTQYF. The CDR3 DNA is TGTGCCAGCAGCTTACCCCGACAGGGGGCCCTGACAGATACGCAGTATTTT. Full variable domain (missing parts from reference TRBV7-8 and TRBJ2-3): GAGVSQSPRYKVAKRGQDVALRCDPISGHVSLFWYQQALGQGPEFLTYFQNEAQLDKSGLPSDRFFAERPEGSVSTLKIQRTQQEDSAVYLCASSLPRQGALTDTQYFGPGTRLTVL.